This TCR beta chain came from a study of OX40 agonist ivuxolimab in advanced cancers. Blood sampling took place at baseline, cycle 4 day 1, and cycle 7 day 1. Assay: immunoSEQ multiplex PCR; the TCRdb copy retains only in-frame clones and omits some. The table records 80,000 or so clones, approximately 89% of them present only once. The CDR3 has 15 amino acids. V was shortened by 0 bases and J by 7 bases, with 15 bases between the two germline ends. Germline V gene data show CDR1 as LGHNA and CDR2 as YNFKEQ. The receptor was isolated from an adult with an advanced solid tumor such as melanoma, head and neck, liver or kidney cancer. The source material was CD4+ or CD8+ T cells sorted from blood, sampled in a trial of the OX40 agonist ivuxolimab. The rearrangement links TRBV4-2 to TRBJ1-2; D is unclear. This chain's CDR3 is CASSQDLRDSGGYTF. As DNA, the CDR3 is TGTGCCAGCAGCCAAGATCTACGAGATTCAGGTGGCTACACCTTC.